Sequencing of this TCR beta chain was carried out in a study of blood T cell repertoires in COVID-19. Study context: Acute and convalescent COVID-19 specimens originated in the United States, Italy and Spain. From T cells, B-cell-depleted T cells, or PBMCs came the material, which was cDNA or gDNA.

Germline V CDR1 and CDR2: LGHDT, YNNKEL (reference sequence). CDR3 size: 15 residues. V was pared by 1 base and J by 7 bases, with 7 bases of the junction left unmatched. In the original processing: It was from reference gene primer amplification that nucleated cell counts were estimated. Sequenced by immunoSEQ multiplex PCR; TCRdb stores in-frame clones only, minus some. V and J calls and clone size are those listed in that table; D and trimming were worked out from the DNA. The repertoire holds about 130,000 clones, with about 90% as singletons. The receptor's source is a woman aged 60 to 75 with acute or convalescent COVID-19. Sequencing was done on a sample of peripheral blood. The chain carries TRBV3-1 (or the pseudogene TRBV3-2) and TRBJ2-3, with TRBD2 matching 8 bases. CDR3 residues: CASSQVVAGPHTQYF. The CDR3 coding sequence is TGTGCCAGCAGCCAAGTCGTAGCGGGACCACATACGCAGTATTTT.